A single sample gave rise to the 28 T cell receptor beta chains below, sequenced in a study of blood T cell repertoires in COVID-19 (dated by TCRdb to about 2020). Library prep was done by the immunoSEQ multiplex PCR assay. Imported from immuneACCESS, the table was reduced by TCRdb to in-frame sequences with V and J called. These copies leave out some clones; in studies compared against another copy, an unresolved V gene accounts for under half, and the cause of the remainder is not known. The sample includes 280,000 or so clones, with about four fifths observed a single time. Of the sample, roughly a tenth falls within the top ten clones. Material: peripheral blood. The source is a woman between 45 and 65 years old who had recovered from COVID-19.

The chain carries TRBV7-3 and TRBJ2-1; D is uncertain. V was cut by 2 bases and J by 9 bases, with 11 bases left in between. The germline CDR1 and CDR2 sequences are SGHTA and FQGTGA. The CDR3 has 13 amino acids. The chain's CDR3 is CASSLFEATEQFF. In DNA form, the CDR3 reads TGTGCCAGCAGCTTATTCGAAGCAACTGAGCAGTTCTTC.

Here the CDR3 DNA reads TGTGCCATCAGTGCGGGACAGGGAGGTCTCAATGGCTACACCTTC. Its translation: CAISAGQGGLNGYTF. The chain is built from TRBV10-3 and TRBJ1-2; 9 bases map to TRBD1. Germline V gene data show CDR1 as ENHRY and CDR2 as SYGVKD. The CDR3 has 15 residues. Trimming removed 4 bases from V and 6 bases from J; junction bases left unmatched: 9.

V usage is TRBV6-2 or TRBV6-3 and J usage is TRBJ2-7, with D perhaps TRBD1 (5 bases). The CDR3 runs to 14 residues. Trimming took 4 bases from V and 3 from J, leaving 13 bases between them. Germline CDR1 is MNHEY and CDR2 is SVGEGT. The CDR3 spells CASSLQGADYEQYF. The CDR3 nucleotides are TGTGCCAGCAGTTTACAAGGGGCCGACTACGAGCAGTACTTC.

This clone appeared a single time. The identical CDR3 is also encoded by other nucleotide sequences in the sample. The CDR3 sequence: CASSEFARTNEKLFF. In nucleotides, the CDR3 is TGTGCCAGCAGTGAATTTGCGAGAACTAATGAAAAACTGTTTTTT. The V and J genes are TRBV2 and TRBJ1-4; no definite D call. CDR3 length: 15 residues. From germline, CDR1 is SNHLY and CDR2 FYNNEI. V lost 2 bases to trimming and J lost 1 base, with 8 bases between them.

The CDR3: CASSLDQGNYGYTF. The CDR3 coding sequence is TGTGCCAGCAGCTTAGATCAGGGAAACTATGGCTACACCTTC. This sequence joins TRBV7-9 and TRBJ1-2, with D maybe TRBD1 (5 bases). V lost 1 base and J 2 bases, leaving 8 bases between the germline ends. Per germline, CDR1 SEHNR and CDR2 FQNEAQ (reference sequence). CDR3 length: 14 amino acids.

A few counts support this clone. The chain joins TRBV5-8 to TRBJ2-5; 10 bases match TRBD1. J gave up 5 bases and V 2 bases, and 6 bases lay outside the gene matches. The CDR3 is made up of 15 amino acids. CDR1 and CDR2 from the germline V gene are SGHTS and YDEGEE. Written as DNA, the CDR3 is TGTGCCAGCAGCTTACCGACAGGGGGCGTGGAGACCCAGTACTTC. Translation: CASSLPTGGVETQYF.

The CDR3 here is CAWTYRGRETQYF. In DNA form, the CDR3 reads TGTGCCTGGACCTACCGAGGGAGGGAGACCCAGTACTTC. The rearrangement uses TRBV30 and TRBJ2-5; D may be TRBD2 (6 bases). CDR3 length equals 13 residues. V shed 4 bases and J shed 5 bases, with 14 bases lying between them. Germline CDR1 reads GTSNPN; CDR2 reads SVGIG (reference sequence).

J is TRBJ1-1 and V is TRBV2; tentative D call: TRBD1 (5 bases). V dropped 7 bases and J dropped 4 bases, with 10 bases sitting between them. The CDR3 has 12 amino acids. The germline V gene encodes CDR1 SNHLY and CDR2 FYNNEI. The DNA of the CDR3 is TGTGCCAGCAATCCAGGGTTCACTGAAGCTTTCTTT. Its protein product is CASNPGFTEAFF.

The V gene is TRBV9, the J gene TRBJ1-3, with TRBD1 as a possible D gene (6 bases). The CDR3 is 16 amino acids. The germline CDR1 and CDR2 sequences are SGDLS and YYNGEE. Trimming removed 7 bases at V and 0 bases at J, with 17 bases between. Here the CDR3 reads CASSGGGDLSGNTIYF. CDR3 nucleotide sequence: TGTGCCAGCTCTGGAGGGGGGGATCTCTCTGGAAACACCATATATTTT.

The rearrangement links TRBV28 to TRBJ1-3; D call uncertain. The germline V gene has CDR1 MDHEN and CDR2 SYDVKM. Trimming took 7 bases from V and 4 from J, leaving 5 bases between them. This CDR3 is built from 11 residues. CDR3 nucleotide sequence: TGTGCCAGCACACTGGGAAACACCATATATTTT. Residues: CASTLGNTIYF.

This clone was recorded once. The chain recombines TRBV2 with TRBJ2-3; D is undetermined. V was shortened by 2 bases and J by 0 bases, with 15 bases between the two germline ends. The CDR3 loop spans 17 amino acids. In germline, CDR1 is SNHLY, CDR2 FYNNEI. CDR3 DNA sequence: TGTGCCAGCAGTGAAAGAGTCGGAATAGCTAGCACAGATACGCAGTATTTT. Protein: CASSERVGIASTDTQYF.

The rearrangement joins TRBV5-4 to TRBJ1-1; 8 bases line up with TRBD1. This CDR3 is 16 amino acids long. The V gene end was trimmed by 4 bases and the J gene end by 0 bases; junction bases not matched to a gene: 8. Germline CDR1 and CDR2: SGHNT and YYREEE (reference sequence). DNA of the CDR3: TGTGCCAGCAGCGGAAGGTCAGGGGGCCTGAACACTGAAGCTTTCTTT. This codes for CASSGRSGGLNTEAFF.

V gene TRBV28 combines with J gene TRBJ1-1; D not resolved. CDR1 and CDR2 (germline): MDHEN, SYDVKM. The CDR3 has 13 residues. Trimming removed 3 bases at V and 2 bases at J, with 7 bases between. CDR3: CASSFVSNTEAFF. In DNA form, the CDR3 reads TGTGCCAGCAGTTTCGTTTCCAACACTGAAGCTTTCTTT.

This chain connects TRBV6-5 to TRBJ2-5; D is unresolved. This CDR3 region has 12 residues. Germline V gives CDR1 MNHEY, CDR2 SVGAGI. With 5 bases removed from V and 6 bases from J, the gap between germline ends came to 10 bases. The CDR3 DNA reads TGTGCCAGCAGTCCCTCGCGGCAGACCCAGTACTTC. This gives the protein CASSPSRQTQYF.

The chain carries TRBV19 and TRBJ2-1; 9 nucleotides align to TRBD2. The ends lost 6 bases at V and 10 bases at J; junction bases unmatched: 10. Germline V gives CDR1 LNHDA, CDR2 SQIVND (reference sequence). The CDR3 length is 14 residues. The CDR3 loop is CASRALKAGGEQFF. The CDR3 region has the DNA TGTGCCAGTAGGGCCCTAAAAGCGGGAGGCGAGCAGTTCTTC.

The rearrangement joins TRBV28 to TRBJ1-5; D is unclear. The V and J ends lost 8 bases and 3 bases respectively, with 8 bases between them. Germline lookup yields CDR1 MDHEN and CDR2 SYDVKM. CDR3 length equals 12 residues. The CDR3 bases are TGTGCCAGCCATTCTACCAATCAGCCCCAGCATTTT. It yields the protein CASHSTNQPQHF.

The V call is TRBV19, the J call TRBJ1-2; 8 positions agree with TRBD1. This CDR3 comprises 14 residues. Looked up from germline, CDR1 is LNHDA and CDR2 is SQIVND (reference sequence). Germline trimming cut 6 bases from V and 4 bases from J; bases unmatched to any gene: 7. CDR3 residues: CASRRQGSAYGYTF. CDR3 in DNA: TGTGCCAGTAGAAGACAGGGGTCAGCCTATGGCTACACCTTC.

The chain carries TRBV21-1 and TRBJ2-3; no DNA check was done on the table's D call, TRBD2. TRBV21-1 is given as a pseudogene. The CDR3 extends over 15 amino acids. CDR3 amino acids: CASSSSREVTDTQYF. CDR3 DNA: TGTGCCAGCAGCTCCTCCAGGGAGGTCACAGATACGCAGTATTTT.

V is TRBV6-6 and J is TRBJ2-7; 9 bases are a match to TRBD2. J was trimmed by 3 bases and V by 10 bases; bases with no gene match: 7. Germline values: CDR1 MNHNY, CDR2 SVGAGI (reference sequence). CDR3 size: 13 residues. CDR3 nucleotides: TGTGCCACCAGACTAGCGGACAGCTACGAGCAGTACTTC. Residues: CATRLADSYEQYF.

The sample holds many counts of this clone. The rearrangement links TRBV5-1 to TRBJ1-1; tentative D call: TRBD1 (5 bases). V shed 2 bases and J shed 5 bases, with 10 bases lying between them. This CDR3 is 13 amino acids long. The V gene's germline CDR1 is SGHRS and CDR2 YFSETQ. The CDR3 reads CASSLSGRTEAFF. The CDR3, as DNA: TGCGCCAGCAGCTTATCAGGGCGGACTGAAGCTTTCTTT.

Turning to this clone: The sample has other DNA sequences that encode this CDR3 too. The CDR3 nucleotides are TGTGCCAGCAGTTACTCGGGGAGCTACGAGCAGTACTTC. Translated: CASSYSGSYEQYF. The chain is built from TRBV6-2 or TRBV6-3 and TRBJ2-7; tentatively, D is TRBD2 (5 bases). This CDR3 has 13 amino acids. V lost 0 bases, J lost 3 bases, and 6 bases lay in between. From germline, CDR1 is MNHEY and CDR2 SVGEGT.

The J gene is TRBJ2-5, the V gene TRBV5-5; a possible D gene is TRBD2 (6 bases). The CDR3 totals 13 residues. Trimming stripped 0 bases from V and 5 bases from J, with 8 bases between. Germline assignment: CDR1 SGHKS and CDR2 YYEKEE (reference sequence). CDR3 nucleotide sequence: TGTGCCAGCAGCTTGGGCGGGGAGGAGACCCAGTACTTC. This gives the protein CASSLGGEETQYF.

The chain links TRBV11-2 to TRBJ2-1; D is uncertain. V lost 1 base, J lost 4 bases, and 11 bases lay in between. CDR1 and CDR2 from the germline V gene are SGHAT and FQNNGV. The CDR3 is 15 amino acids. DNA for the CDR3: TGTGCCAGCAGCTTAGGGCGGAGTAGGTACAATGAGCAGTTCTTC. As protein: CASSLGRSRYNEQFF.

The CDR3: CASRGLAGSYEQYF. The DNA for the CDR3 is TGTGCCAGCAGGGGACTAGCGGGGTCCTACGAGCAGTACTTC. The genes are TRBV2 and TRBJ2-7; 13 bases align to TRBD2. The CDR3 contains 14 residues. The germline V gene encodes CDR1 SNHLY and CDR2 FYNNEI. V gave up 6 bases and J gave up 1 base; unmatched junction bases: 0.

CDR3 DNA: TGTGCCAGCAGTGCCCGAGGTGGGAGTCTCGACGAGCAGTACTTC. Its translation is CASSARGGSLDEQYF. The chain employs TRBV2 and TRBJ2-7, with D possibly TRBD2 on 5 matching bases. Per germline, CDR1 SNHLY and CDR2 FYNNEI. Between the trimmed V and J ends, which lost 4 bases and 5 bases, there was a span of 18 bases. This CDR3 is built from 15 residues. The complete variable domain, with remaining parts taken from reference TRBV2 and TRBJ2-7, reads EPEVTQTPSHQVTQMGQEVILRCVPISNHLYFYWYRQILGQKVEFLVSFYNNEISEKSEIFDDQFSVERPDGSNFTLKIRSTKLEDSAMYFCASSARGGSLDEQYFGPGTRLTVT.

CDR3 residues: CASRGGQHAYGYTF. In nucleotides, the CDR3 is TGTGCCAGCAGGGGGGGACAGCATGCATATGGCTACACCTTC. The chain links TRBV28 to TRBJ1-2; 7 bases fit TRBD1. Germline lookup yields CDR1 MDHEN and CDR2 SYDVKM. This CDR3 spans 14 amino acids. V gave up 6 bases and J gave up 5 bases; unmatched junction bases: 9.

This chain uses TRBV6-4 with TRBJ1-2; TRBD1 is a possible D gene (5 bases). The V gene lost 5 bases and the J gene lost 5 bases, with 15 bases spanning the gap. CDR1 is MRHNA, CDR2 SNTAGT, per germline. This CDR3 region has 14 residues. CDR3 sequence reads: CASSPRQGWYGYTF. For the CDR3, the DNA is TGTGCCAGCAGTCCTCGGCAGGGCTGGTATGGCTACACCTTC.

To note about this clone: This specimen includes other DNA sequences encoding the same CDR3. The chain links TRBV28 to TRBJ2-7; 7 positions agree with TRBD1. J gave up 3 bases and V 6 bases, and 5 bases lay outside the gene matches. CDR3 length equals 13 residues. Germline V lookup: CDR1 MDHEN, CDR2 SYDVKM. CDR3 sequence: CASSSGQNYEQYF. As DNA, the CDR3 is TGTGCCAGCAGCTCGGGACAGAACTACGAGCAGTACTTC. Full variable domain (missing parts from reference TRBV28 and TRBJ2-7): DVKVTQSSRYLVKRTGEKVFLECVQDMDHENMFWYRQDPGLGLRLIYFSYDVKMKEKGDIPEGYSVSREKKERFSLILESASTNQTSMYLCASSSGQNYEQYFGPGTRLTVT.